Shown below are 27 T cell receptor beta chains from a single sample sequenced in a study of shared clonotypes between healthy human individuals. TCRdb keeps only in-frame clones here, not all; method: immunoSEQ multiplex PCR. The data hold over 400,000 clones, with almost 80% observed a single time. Source material: PBMCs. All receptors come from a woman aged 40-49 years in good health. Some clones in this sample may be carry-over from other donors' samples.

This clone has at least ten counts. J is TRBJ2-3 and V is TRBV4-2; 8 bases line up with TRBD2. Germline-derived CDR1 and CDR2 are LGHNA and YNFKEQ. J gave up 3 bases and V 0 bases, and 8 bases lay outside the gene matches. This CDR3 contains 17 residues. The CDR3 sequence: CASSQDTSGSLTDTQYF. Here the CDR3 DNA reads TGTGCCAGCAGCCAAGATACCAGCGGGAGTTTGACAGATACGCAGTATTTT.

This clone was picked up a small number of times. The V gene is TRBV28, the J gene TRBJ1-5, with TRBD1 as a possible D gene (5 bases). CDR1 is MDHEN and CDR2 is SYDVKM in the germline V gene. V was clipped by 6 bases and J by 11 bases, with 26 bases between them. The CDR3 sequence is 16 residues long. The CDR3 here is CASSPTHGGRPSSQHF. As DNA, the CDR3 is TGTGCCAGCAGCCCAACGCACGGGGGGAGACCTTCATCCCAGCATTTT.

The CDR3 loop reads CASQGGRALPDTQYF. The CDR3 bases are TGTGCCAGCCAAGGCGGCAGGGCCCTCCCGGATACGCAGTATTTT. The chain combines TRBV2 with TRBJ2-3, with TRBD1 as a possible D gene (5 bases). V was cut by 8 bases and J by 6 bases, with 21 bases left in between. The CDR3 contains 15 residues. Germline V gives CDR1 SNHLY, CDR2 FYNNEI.

There are a few counts of this clone. V usage is TRBV7-2 and J usage is TRBJ2-7; 8 bases align to TRBD2. The CDR3 has 16 residues. Per the germline V gene, CDR1 is SGHTA and CDR2 is FQGNSA. V lost 5 bases, J lost 5 bases, and 14 bases stayed unmatched. The DNA of the CDR3 is TGTGCCAGCAGCCCGGCTCAGCGGGAGTTGTGGAACGAGCAGTACTTC. Translated, it gives CASSPAQRELWNEQYF.

This chain connects TRBV1 to TRBJ2-7; the table names TRBD1, a call not compared with the DNA. TRBV1 is assigned pseudogene status. The CDR3 sequence is 16 residues long. The CDR3 DNA is TGCACCAGCAGCCAAGATCTGGGACAGTGGTCCTACGAGCAGTACTTC. This gives the protein CTSSQDLGQWSYEQYF.

The V gene is TRBV19, the J gene TRBJ2-5; 12 positions agree with TRBD2. The DNA end is more similar to TRBJ2-7, so the J call may be wrong. The CDR3 totals 16 residues. Germline values: CDR1 LNHDA, CDR2 SQIVND (reference sequence). In DNA form, the CDR3 reads TGTGCCAGTAGTGCCGAGACTAGCGGGAGATTCTACGAGCAGTACTTC. Translated, it gives CASSAETSGRFYEQYF.

CDR3 in amino acids: CASRQGTSGTNEQFF. CDR3 bases: TGTGCCAGCAGGCAGGGGACTAGCGGGACCAATGAGCAGTTCTTC. The V call is TRBV7-6, the J call TRBJ2-1; TRBD2 agrees at 13 bases. Germline loops: CDR1 SGHVS, CDR2 FNYEAQ. After removal of 6 bases from V and 6 bases from J, the junction contained 5 bases not matched to a gene. The CDR3 length is 15 residues.

The J gene is TRBJ2-2, the V gene TRBV6-1; the D gene is possibly TRBD2 (6 bases). The V gene lost 3 bases and the J gene lost 3 bases, with 8 bases spanning the gap. This CDR3 has 14 residues. From germline, CDR1 is MNHNS and CDR2 SASEGT. The CDR3 DNA follows: TGTGCCAGCAGTGACCCGGGGGACACCGGGGAGCTGTTTTTT. Its translation: CASSDPGDTGELFF.

This clone was found once. This chain connects TRBV18 to TRBJ2-5; weak D call: TRBD2 (6 bases). Trimming cost V 1 base and J 0 bases, with 9 bases left between them. From germline, CDR1 is KGHSH and CDR2 LQKENI. This CDR3 is built from 15 residues. The chain's CDR3 is CASSPRSSDQETQYF. CDR3 nucleotide sequence: TGTGCCAGCTCACCACGGTCTAGCGACCAAGAGACCCAGTACTTC.

The CDR3 bases are TGCGCCAGCAGCCAAGATGGGACGGACTGGGGGGAGACCCAGTACTTC. This codes for CASSQDGTDWGETQYF. The chain joins TRBV4-3 to TRBJ2-5; perhaps D is TRBD1 or TRBD2 (5 bases each). Germline V gene lookup returns CDR1 LGHNA and CDR2 YSLEER. V lost 0 bases and J 5 bases, leaving 16 bases between the germline ends. This CDR3 contains 16 residues.

J is TRBJ2-3 and V is TRBV6-6; no definite D call. The CDR3 length is 12 residues. Trimming pared 1 base from V and 3 bases from J, leaving 2 bases between. Germline values: CDR1 MNHNY, CDR2 SVGAGI (reference sequence). The CDR3 region is CASSYLTDTQYF. For the CDR3, the DNA is TGTGCCAGCAGTTACTTAACAGATACGCAGTATTTT.

This chain joins TRBV6-5 and TRBJ2-1; 9 nucleotides line up with TRBD1. Trimming took 5 bases from V and 8 from J; bases not matched to a gene: 10. Germline V lookup: CDR1 MNHEY, CDR2 SVGAGI. The CDR3 is 15 amino acids. CDR3 protein: CASSRRDRAYYEQFF. CDR3 nucleotide sequence: TGTGCCAGCAGTCGCCGGGACAGGGCATACTATGAGCAGTTCTTC.

The chain is built from TRBV9 and TRBJ1-2; TRBD1 matches 7 bases. Trimming cost V 9 bases and J 4 bases; bases outside gene matches: 9. Germline CDR1 is SGDLS and CDR2 is YYNGEE. The length of the CDR3 is 13 residues. The CDR3 DNA reads as TGTGCCAATTCGACAGGGACGGCCTATGGCTACACCTTC. This sequence encodes CANSTGTAYGYTF.

This rearrangement joins TRBV30 to TRBJ1-4, with D possibly matching TRBD1 (6 bases). Germline-derived CDR1 and CDR2 are GTSNPN and SVGIG (reference sequence). The CDR3 totals 16 residues. V was trimmed by 3 bases and J by 8 bases, leaving 22 bases between them. The DNA of the CDR3 is TGTGCCTGGAGCGCTGGGCGCCAGGGGATTCGAGAAAAACTGTTTTTT. Its translation is CAWSAGRQGIREKLFF.

V and J are TRBV29-1 and TRBJ1-1; 8 bases are a match to TRBD1. This CDR3 has 14 residues. With V trimmed by 6 bases and J by 1 base, 7 bases remained unmatched. Germline V gene sequence: CDR1 SQVTM, CDR2 ANQGSEA. CDR3 protein: CSVDRTGTNTEAFF. CDR3 bases: TGCAGCGTGGACAGGACAGGGACGAACACTGAAGCTTTCTTT.

The rearrangement uses TRBV19 and TRBJ1-2; D not resolved. Trimming removed 7 bases from V and 0 bases from J, with 12 bases in between. This CDR3 spans 14 amino acids. From germline, CDR1 is LNHDA and CDR2 SQIVND (reference sequence). As DNA, the CDR3 is TGTGCCAGTAATCCTCGCATTTCTAACTATGGCTACACCTTC. Translation gives CASNPRISNYGYTF.

The V gene is TRBV18, the J gene TRBJ2-1; D possibly matches TRBD1 or TRBD2 (5 bases each). This CDR3 is 13 amino acids long. V lost 3 bases to trimming and J lost 9 bases, with 12 bases between them. Germline V gene lookup returns CDR1 KGHSH and CDR2 LQKENI. CDR3 in DNA: TGTGCCAGCTCACCCCTGACAGAGGGTGAGCAGTTCTTC. The encoded protein is CASSPLTEGEQFF.

The rearrangement joins TRBV28 to TRBJ1-6; 8 bases are shared with TRBD1. V trimming: 6 bases; J trimming: 10 bases; junction bases outside the gene matches: 8. Germline lookup yields CDR1 MDHEN and CDR2 SYDVKM. The CDR3 contains 14 residues. The CDR3 protein is CASSTGGLYSPLHF. As DNA, the CDR3 is TGTGCCAGCAGCACAGGGGGACTATACTCACCCCTCCACTTT.

The chain's CDR3 is CASSMALDYSYEQYF. Here the CDR3 DNA reads TGTGCCAGTAGTATGGCCCTGGACTACTCCTACGAGCAGTACTTC. The V call is TRBV19, the J call TRBJ2-7, with D possibly matching TRBD2 (6 bases). This CDR3 spans 15 amino acids. Germline-derived CDR1 and CDR2 are LNHDA and SQIVND (reference sequence). V was clipped by 3 bases and J by 0 bases, with 12 bases between them. The full variable domain, with the rest looked up from reference TRBV19 and TRBJ2-7, is DGGITQSPKYLFRKEGQNVTLSCEQNLNHDAMYWYRQDPGQGLRLIYYSQIVNDFQKGDIAEGYSVSREKKESFPLTVTSAQKNPTAFYLCASSMALDYSYEQYFGPGTRLTVT.

V and J are TRBV19 and TRBJ2-2; D remains ambiguous. Between the trimmed V and J ends, which lost 6 bases and 4 bases, there was a span of 6 bases. Germline CDR1 LNHDA, CDR2 SQIVND (reference sequence). The CDR3 totals 12 residues. The CDR3 is CASRESTGELFF. The DNA for the CDR3 is TGTGCCAGTAGGGAGAGCACCGGGGAGCTGTTTTTT.

This chain uses TRBV7-2 with TRBJ1-1; D uncertain. This CDR3 region has 15 residues. Germline assignment: CDR1 SGHTA and CDR2 FQGNSA. Trimming took off 1 base at V and 1 base at J, with 10 bases between the two ends. For the CDR3, the DNA is TGTGCCAGCAGCTTAGTTGTTCAGAGGAACACTGAAGCTTTCTTT. It is translated as CASSLVVQRNTEAFF.

The chain employs TRBV7-8 and TRBJ1-4; 8 bases align to TRBD1. The CDR3 loop spans 22 amino acids. CDR1 and CDR2 (germline): SGHVS, FQNEAQ. After removal of 1 base from V and 2 bases from J, the junction contained 21 bases not matched to a gene. The CDR3 nucleotides read TGTGCCAGCAGCTTAGTCGCGCAGGGGACCCACAGCGGACAGGGCACTAATGAAAAACTGTTTTTT. It is translated as CASSLVAQGTHSGQGTNEKLFF.

The V and J genes are TRBV7-2 and TRBJ1-1, with a possible D match to TRBD1 (5 bases). The V and J ends lost 1 base and 3 bases respectively, with 12 bases between them. CDR3 length: 15 residues. Per germline, CDR1 SGHTA and CDR2 FQGNSA. The CDR3 spells CASSLGGGFYTEAFF. Written as DNA, the CDR3 is TGTGCCAGCAGCTTAGGGGGCGGGTTCTACACTGAAGCTTTCTTT.

This sequence joins TRBV29-1 and TRBJ1-5; 7 bases are a match to TRBD1. Germline V lookup: CDR1 SQVTM, CDR2 ANQGSEA. The CDR3 is 13 amino acids. After removal of 6 bases from V and 5 bases from J, the junction contained 7 bases not matched to a gene. CDR3 nucleotide sequence: TGCAGCGTAAGACAGGGAGAGGATCAGCCCCAGCATTTT. It specifies CSVRQGEDQPQHF.

The chain combines TRBV19 with TRBJ2-5; D is undetermined. This CDR3 is built from 14 residues. CDR1 is LNHDA, CDR2 SQIVND, per germline (reference sequence). Trimming took off 0 bases at V and 9 bases at J, with 14 bases between the two ends. CDR3 DNA: TGTGCCAGTAGTATAGATCCGGCTAAGTCAGCCCAGTACTTC. Amino acid sequence: CASSIDPAKSAQYF.

A few counts support this clone. V usage is TRBV10-3 and J usage is TRBJ1-4; tentative D call: TRBD1 (5 bases). Germline V gene lookup returns CDR1 ENHRY and CDR2 SYGVKD. V was clipped by 4 bases and J by 4 bases, with 10 bases between them. The CDR3 sequence is 14 residues long. CDR3 amino acids: CAISATGYNEKLFF. The CDR3 DNA is TGTGCCATCAGTGCTACAGGCTATAATGAAAAACTGTTTTTT.

CDR3 region: CASSGDRGLGETQYF. For the CDR3, the DNA is TGTGCCAGCAGCGGGGACAGGGGGCTCGGGGAGACCCAGTACTTC. This chain connects TRBV28 to TRBJ2-5; TRBD1 matches at 12 bases. The junction had 7 bases not matched to a gene; V was cut back by 6 bases and J by 5 bases. The CDR3 runs 15 residues. CDR1 MDHEN and CDR2 SYDVKM come from the germline V gene.